The T cell receptor (beta chain) under discussion was sequenced for a study of MAIT cells during Salmonella Paratyphi A infection (dated by TCRdb to about 2017). Looking at the study overall: A single dose of 1-5x10^3 CFU of S. Paratyphi A strain NVGH308 was ingested by adult volunteers aged 18 to 60. Ciprofloxacin 500 mg twice daily for 14 days, starting at diagnosis, was given to diagnosed volunteers. Overall study results and their limits: The availability of volunteer samples limited the sample sizes, but these sizes were considered adequate to detect differences between groups. From baseline to mid-infection, the space taken up by over-represented MAIT clonotypes dropped significantly (roughly 0.17 to 0.10), whereas no significant difference was seen post-infection. Diagnosed volunteers showed more expansion or contraction among top five MAIT clonotypes than healthy controls (about 0.5 versus 0.13), suggesting infection-driven repertoire reshaping. MAIT cell TRBV usage was oligoclonal with a preference for TRBV20 and TRBV6, and infection did not appear to change this usage.

Measured from the cysteine to the phenylalanine, the CDR3 is 15 residues long. This entry keeps only the CDR3 DNA: 45 bases, framed from base 1. Deletion took 2 bases off V and 2 bases off J, with a span of 13 bases between the germline ends. CDR1 is given as SGHRS and CDR2 as YFSETQ, both from the germline V gene. Receptor libraries were prepared by 5' RACE. TCRbeta was amplified in two PCR rounds using Phusion High-Fidelity polymerase, and the primers carried sample-specific barcodes. TCRbeta libraries were generated by template-switch cDNA synthesis with SMARTScribe reverse transcriptase and a TRBC-specific primer. The barcoded samples were pooled and then prepared using the NEBNext Ultra DNA Library Prep Kit for Illumina. The libraries were sequenced on an Illumina MiSeq using the MiSeq reagent kit v2, 300 cycles. As for the authors' bioinformatics: Reads were demultiplexed by barcode with Jemultiplexer and aligned with MiTCR using default parameters. Non-functional sequences were removed with VDJtools, and each clonotype was defined by its amino acid sequence, with frequencies calculated from the assigned sequence reads. In the clonal space homeostasis analysis, clonotypes were binned by frequency as over-represented (0.05-1), large, medium and small. TCRdb itself trimmed the public reads at Q25 with fastp, ran MiXCR and retained productive beta chains. Every entry covers one CDR3 protein and lists the most common genes and DNA from its rows. The V and J calls reflect TCRdb's pipeline rather than the authors' work. Counted in this sample were over a thousand distinct CDR3 sequences; around three fifths of them appeared once. Around 50% of the sample goes to the ten largest clones.

As concerns this clonotype: The specificity of this receptor is unknown. No much larger clone is present one base from it, and per-base qualities are unavailable.

The time point label, read with the paper, signifies: after infection, following antibiotic treatment. MAIT cells, defined as Valpha7.2+ CD161+ T cells, were identified and sorted by flow cytometry. Circulating MAIT cell TCRbeta repertoires were profiled longitudinally in 5 to 7 volunteers in whom enteric fever developed after controlled oral challenge with live Salmonella Paratyphi A. MAIT cell samples were contributed by each diagnosed volunteer at pre-infection, mid-infection and post-infection timepoints. Enteric fever was diagnosed as Paratyphi A bacteremia and/or persistent fever above 38 °C lasting more than 12 hours. Challenged volunteers were diagnosed with infection sometime between day 4 and day 7 after challenge. Between about 4,500 and 11,000 MAIT cells per sample were sorted directly into RNAqueous-Micro lysis buffer for RNA extraction. Lymphoprep gradient centrifugation was used to isolate peripheral blood mononuclear cells from blood samples and leukocyte cones. Cells were sorted on either a BD FACSAria Fusion or a BD FACSAria III sorter.

The rearrangement joined TRBV5-1 to TRBJ1-2, with no D gene named confidently. This receptor was identified in a person aged 18-70 years who was deliberately infected with Salmonella Paratyphi A in a paratyphoid fever challenge study. Specimen: MAIT cells from blood, collected at the last sampling point of the challenge study. The CDR3: CASSFGLAGNYGYTF. The bases are TGCGCCAGCAGCTTTGGCCTGGCTGGAAACTATGGCTACACCTTC.